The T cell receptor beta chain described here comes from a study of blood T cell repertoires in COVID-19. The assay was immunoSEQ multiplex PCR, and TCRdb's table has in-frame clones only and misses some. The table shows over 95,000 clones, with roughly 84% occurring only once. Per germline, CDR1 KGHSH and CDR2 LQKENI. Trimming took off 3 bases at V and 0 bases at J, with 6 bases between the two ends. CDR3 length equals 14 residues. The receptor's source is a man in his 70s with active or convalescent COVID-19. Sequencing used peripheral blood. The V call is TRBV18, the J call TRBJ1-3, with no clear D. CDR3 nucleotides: TGTGCCAGCTCACCCGACATCTCTGGAAACACCATATATTTT. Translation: CASSPDISGNTIYF.